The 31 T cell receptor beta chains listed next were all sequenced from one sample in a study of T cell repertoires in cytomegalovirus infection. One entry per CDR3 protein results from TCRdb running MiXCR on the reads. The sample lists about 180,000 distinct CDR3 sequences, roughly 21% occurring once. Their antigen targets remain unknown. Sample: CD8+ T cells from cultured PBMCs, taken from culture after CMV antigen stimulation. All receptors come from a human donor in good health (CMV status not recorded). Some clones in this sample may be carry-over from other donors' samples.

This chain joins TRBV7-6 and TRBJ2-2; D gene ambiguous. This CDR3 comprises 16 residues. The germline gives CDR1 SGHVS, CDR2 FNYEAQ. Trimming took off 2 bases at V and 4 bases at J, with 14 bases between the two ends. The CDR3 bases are TGTGCCAGCAGCTTATTTCGAGTCTCTCGCACCGGGGAGCTGTTTTTT. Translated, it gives CASSLFRVSRTGELFF.

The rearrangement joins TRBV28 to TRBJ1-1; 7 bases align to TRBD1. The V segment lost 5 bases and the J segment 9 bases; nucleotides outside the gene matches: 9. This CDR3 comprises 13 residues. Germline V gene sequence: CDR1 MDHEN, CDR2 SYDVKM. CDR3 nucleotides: TGTGCCAGCAGTACCACAGGGGCTCGCCAAGCTTTCTTT. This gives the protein CASSTTGARQAFF. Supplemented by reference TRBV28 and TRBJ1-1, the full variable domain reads DVKVTQSSRYLVKRTGEKVFLECVQDMDHENMFWYRQDPGLGLRLIYFSYDVKMKEKGDIPEGYSVSREKKERFSLILESASTNQTSMYLCASSTTGARQAFFGQGTRLTVV.

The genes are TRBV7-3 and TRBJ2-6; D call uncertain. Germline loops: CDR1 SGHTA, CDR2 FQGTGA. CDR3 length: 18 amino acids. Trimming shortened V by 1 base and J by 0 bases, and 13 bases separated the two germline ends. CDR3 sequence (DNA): TGTGCCAGCAGCTTAAATAGCATTCCCACCTCTGGGGCCAACGTCCTGACTTTC. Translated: CASSLNSIPTSGANVLTF.

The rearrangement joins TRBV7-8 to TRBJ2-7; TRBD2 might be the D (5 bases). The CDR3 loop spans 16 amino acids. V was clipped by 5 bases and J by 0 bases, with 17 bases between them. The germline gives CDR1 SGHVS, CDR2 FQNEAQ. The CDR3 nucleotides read TGTGCCAGCAGCGGACGACAAGCGGCGGGCTCCTACGAGCAGTACTTC. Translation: CASSGRQAAGSYEQYF.

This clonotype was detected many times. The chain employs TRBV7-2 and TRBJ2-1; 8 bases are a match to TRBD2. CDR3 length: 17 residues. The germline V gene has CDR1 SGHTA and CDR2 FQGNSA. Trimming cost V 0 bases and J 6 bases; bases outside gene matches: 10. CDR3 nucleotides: TGTGCCAGCAGCTTAGCGCCGGCTAGCGGGTACTTCAATGAGCAGTTCTTC. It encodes CASSLAPASGYFNEQFF.

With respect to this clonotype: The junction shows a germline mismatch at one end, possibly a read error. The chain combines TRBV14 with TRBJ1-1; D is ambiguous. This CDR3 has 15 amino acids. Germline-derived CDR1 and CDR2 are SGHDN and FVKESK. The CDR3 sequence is CASSRIVQTNAEAFF. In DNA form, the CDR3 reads TGTGCCAGCAGCCGCATTGTACAGACGAACGCTGAAGCTTTCTTT.

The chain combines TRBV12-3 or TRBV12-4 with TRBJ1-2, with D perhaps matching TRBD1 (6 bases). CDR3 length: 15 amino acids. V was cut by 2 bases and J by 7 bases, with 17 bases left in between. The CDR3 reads CASSLWSRGTRGYTF. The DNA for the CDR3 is TGTGCCAGCAGTTTATGGAGCAGGGGTACGCGTGGCTACACCTTC.

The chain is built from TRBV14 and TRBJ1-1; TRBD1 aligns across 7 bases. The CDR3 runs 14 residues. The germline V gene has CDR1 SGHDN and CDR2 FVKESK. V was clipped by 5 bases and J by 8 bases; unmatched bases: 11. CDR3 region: CASSLRTGQVEAFF. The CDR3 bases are TGTGCCAGCAGCTTGAGGACAGGACAAGTAGAAGCTTTCTTT.

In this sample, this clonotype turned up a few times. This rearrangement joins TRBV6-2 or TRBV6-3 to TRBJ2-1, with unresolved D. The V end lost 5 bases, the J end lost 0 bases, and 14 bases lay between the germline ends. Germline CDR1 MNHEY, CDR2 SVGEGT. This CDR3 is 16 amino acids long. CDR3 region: CASSAGRTSSYNEQFF. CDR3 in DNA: TGTGCCAGCAGTGCCGGACGTACCAGCTCCTACAATGAGCAGTTCTTC.

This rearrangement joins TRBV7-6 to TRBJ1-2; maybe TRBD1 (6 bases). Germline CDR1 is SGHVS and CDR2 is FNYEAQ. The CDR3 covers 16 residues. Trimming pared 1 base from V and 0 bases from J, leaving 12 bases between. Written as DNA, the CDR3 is TGTGCCAGCAGCTTAGGGCCTCGACAGGCTAACTATGGCTACACCTTC. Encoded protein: CASSLGPRQANYGYTF.

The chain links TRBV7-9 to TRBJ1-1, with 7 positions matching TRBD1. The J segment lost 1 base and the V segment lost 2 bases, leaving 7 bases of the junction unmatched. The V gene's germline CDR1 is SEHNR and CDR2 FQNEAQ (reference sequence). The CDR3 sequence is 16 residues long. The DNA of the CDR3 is TGTGCCAGCAGCTTACCCGGGGGGACAGCGAACACTGAAGCTTTCTTT. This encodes CASSLPGGTANTEAFF.

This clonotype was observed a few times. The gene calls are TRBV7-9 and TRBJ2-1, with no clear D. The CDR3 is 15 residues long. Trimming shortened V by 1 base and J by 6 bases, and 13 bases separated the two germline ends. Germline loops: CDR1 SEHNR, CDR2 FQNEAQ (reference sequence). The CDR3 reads CASSLGGRPTNEQFF. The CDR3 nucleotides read TGTGCCAGCAGCTTAGGTGGACGGCCCACCAATGAGCAGTTCTTC.

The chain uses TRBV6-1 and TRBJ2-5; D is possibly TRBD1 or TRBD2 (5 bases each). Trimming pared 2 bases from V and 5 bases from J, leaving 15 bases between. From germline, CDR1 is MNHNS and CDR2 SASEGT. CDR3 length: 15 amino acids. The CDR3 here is CASSERGDGWETQYF. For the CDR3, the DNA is TGTGCCAGCAGTGAAAGAGGGGACGGCTGGGAGACCCAGTACTTC.

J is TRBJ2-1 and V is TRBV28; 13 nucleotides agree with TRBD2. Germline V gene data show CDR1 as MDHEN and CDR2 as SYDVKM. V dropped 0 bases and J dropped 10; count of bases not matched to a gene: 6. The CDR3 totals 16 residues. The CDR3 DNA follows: TGTGCCAGCAGTTTATGGGGGACTAGCGGGGTTCCCGAGCAGTTCTTC. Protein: CASSLWGTSGVPEQFF.

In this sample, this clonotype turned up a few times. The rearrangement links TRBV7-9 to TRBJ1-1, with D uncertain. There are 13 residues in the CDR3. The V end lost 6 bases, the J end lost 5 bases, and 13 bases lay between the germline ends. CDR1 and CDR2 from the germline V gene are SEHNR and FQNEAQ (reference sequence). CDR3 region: CASRHELGTEAFF. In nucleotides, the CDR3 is TGTGCCAGCAGACACGAACTAGGTACTGAAGCTTTCTTT.

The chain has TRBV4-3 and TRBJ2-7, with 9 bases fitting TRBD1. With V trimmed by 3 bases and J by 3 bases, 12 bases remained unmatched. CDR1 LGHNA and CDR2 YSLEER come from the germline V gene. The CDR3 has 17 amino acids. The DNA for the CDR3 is TGCGCCAGCAGCCAGGGCCCACCCGGACAGGGGAACTACGAGCAGTACTTC. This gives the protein CASSQGPPGQGNYEQYF.

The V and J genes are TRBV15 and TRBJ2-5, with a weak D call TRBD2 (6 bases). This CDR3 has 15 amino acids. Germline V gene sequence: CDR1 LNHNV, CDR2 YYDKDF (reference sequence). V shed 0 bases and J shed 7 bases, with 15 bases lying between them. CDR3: CATSRDLGGIGTQYF. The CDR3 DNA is TGTGCCACCAGCAGAGATTTGGGGGGAATCGGGACCCAGTACTTC.

The CDR3 DNA reads as TGTGCCAGCAGCTTCCCTAGCGGGGGATATTACGAGCAGTACTTC. Protein: CASSFPSGGYYEQYF. The genes are TRBV14 and TRBJ2-7, with TRBD2 identical over 10 bases. The length of the CDR3 is 15 residues. Trimming removed 5 bases from V and 4 bases from J; junction bases left unmatched: 8. Germline V CDR1 and CDR2: SGHDN, FVKESK.

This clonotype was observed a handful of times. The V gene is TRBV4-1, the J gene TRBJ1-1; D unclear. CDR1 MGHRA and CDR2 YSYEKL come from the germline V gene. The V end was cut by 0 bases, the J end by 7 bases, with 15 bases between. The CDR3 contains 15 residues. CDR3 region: CASSQERATRSEAFF. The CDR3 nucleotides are TGCGCCAGCAGCCAAGAGCGGGCCACCAGGAGTGAAGCTTTCTTT.

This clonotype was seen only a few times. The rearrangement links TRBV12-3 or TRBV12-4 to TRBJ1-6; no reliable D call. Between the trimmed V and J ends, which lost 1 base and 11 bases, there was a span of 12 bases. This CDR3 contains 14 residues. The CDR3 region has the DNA TGTGCCAGCAGTTTAGGGGCCCTTCTAGCACCCCTCCACTTT. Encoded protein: CASSLGALLAPLHF.

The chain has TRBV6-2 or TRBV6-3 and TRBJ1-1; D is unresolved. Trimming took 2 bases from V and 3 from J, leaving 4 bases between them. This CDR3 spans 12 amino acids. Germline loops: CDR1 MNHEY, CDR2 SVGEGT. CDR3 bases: TGTGCCAGCAGTTACGTCGACACTGAAGCTTTCTTT. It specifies CASSYVDTEAFF.

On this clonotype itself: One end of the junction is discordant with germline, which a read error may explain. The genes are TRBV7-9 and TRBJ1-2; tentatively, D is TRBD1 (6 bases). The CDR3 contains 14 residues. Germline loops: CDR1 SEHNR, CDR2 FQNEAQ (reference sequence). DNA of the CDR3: TGTGCCGGCAGCTTAATCGGCAGGGGAGATGGCTACACCTTC. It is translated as CAGSLIGRGDGYTF. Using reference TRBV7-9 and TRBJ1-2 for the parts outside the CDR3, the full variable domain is DTGVSQNPRHKITKRGQNVTFRCDPISEHNRLYWYRQTLGQGPEFLTYFQNEAQLEKSRLLSDRFSAERPKGSFSTLEIQRTEQGDSAMYLCAGSLIGRGDGYTFGSGTRLTVV.

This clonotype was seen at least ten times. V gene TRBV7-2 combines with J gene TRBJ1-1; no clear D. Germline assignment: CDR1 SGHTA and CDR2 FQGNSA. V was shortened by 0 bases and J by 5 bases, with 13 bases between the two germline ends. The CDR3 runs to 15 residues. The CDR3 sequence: CASSLALERSTEAFF. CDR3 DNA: TGTGCCAGCAGCTTAGCTCTCGAGAGGTCGACTGAAGCTTTCTTT.

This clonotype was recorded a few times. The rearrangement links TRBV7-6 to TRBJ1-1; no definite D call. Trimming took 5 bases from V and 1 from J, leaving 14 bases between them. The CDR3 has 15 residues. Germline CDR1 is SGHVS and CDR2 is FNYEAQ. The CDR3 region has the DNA TGTGCCAGCAGCCCCATCGCCCGGCAGAACACTGAAGCTTTCTTT. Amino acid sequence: CASSPIARQNTEAFF.

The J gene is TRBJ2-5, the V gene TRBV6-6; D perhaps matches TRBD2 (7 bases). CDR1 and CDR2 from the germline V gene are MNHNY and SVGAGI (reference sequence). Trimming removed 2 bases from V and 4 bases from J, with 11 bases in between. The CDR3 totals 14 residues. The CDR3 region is CASSYGGGRETQYF. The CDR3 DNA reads TGTGCCAGCAGTTACGGCGGGGGCCGAGAGACCCAGTACTTC.

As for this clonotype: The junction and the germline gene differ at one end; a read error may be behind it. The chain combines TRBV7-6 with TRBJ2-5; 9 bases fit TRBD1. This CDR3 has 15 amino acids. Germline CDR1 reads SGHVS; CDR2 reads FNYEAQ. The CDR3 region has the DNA TGTGCTAGCAGCTCCGGACAGGGGATAGGAGAGACCCAGTACTTC. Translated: CASSSGQGIGETQYF.

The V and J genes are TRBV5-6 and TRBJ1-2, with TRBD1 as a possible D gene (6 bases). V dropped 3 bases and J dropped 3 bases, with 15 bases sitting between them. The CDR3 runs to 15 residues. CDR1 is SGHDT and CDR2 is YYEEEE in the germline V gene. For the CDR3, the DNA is TGTGCCAGCAGCTCAATGACCGGGACATACTATGGCTACACCTTC. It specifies CASSSMTGTYYGYTF.

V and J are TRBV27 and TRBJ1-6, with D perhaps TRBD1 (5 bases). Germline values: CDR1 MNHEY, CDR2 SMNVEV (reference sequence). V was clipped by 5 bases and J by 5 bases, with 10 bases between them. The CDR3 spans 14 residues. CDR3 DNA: TGTGCCAGCAGTACGGGGGGGGATAATTCACCCCTCCACTTT. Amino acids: CASSTGGDNSPLHF.

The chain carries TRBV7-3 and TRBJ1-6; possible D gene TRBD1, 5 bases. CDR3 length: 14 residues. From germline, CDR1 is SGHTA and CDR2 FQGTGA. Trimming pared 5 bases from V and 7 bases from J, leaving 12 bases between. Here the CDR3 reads CASSPVSGNSPLHF. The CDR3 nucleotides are TGTGCCAGCAGCCCCGTCTCAGGGAATTCACCCCTCCACTTT. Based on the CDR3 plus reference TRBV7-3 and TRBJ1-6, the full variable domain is GAGVSQTPSNKVTEKGKYVELRCDPISGHTALYWYRQSLGQGPEFLIYFQGTGAADDSGLPNDRFFAVRPEGSVSTLKIQRTERGDSAVYLCASSPVSGNSPLHFGNGTRLTVT.

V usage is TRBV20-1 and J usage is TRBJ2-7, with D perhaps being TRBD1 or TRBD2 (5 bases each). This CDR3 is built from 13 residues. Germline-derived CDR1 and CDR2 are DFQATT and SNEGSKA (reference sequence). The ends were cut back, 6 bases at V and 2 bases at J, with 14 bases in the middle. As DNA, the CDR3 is TGCAGTGCGGGGGTAGGGATGGCCTACGAGCAGTACTTC. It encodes CSAGVGMAYEQYF.

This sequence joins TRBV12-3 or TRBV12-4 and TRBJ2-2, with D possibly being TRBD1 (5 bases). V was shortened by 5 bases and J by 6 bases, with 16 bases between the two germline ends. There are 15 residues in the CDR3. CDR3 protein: CASSLRQGLAGELFF. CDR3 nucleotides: TGTGCCAGCAGTCTTAGGCAGGGTTTGGCCGGGGAGCTGTTTTTT.